This T cell receptor (beta chain) was profiled in a study of beta chain features in type 1 diabetes. Study-wide findings and caveats: In every one of the four CD4+ subsets, TCRB CDR3s were moderately but significantly shorter in Type 1 diabetes patients. Researchers could not determine here whether HLA type influences TCRB rearrangement. The cDNA sequencing approach could over-represent high-TCR-expressing cells.

This clone was seen a few times. Its antigen is undetermined. The isolated RNA, all of it, was reverse transcribed, so expressed TCRB transcripts were what got sequenced. Measured with immunoSEQ multiplex PCR; TCRdb has only the in-frame clones, and not every one. The table lists a few hundred thousand clones, over 8.5% of them singletons, with roughly 0.6% in the top ten. Staining for CD45RO/CCR7/CD25/CD127/CD95/CD27 allowed sorting of CD4+ naive, central memory, regulatory and stem cell-like memory cells. Sorted populations all had greater than 98% purity. This CDR3 is built from 16 residues. V was pared by 1 base and J by 0 bases, with 11 bases between. CDR1 and CDR2 (germline): MGHRA, YSYEKL.

The rearrangement joins TRBV4-1 to TRBJ2-3; D may be TRBD2 (6 bases). The TCR comes from a man aged 30-40 years with type 1 diabetes. The sequenced sample was central memory CD4+ T cells from blood. The CDR3 DNA reads TGCGCCAGCAGCCAAGCGGAGGGAGCCAGCACAGATACGCAGTATTTT. Amino acids: CASSQAEGASTDTQYF.